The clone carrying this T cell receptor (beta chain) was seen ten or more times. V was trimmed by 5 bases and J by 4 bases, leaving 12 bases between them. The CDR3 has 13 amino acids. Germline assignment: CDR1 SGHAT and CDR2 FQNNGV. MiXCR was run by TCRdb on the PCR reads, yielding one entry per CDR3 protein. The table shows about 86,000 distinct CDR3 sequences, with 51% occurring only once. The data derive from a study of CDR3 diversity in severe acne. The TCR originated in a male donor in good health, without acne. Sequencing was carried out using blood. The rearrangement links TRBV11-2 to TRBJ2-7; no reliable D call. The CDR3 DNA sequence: TGTGCCAGCAGCACCGGACCGGTTTACGAGCAGTACTTC. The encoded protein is CASSTGPVYEQYF. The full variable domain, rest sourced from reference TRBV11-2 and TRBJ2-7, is EAGVAQSPRYKIIEKRQSVAFWCNPISGHATLYWYQQILGQGPKLLIQFQNNGVVDDSQLPKDRFSAERLKGVDSTLKIQPAKLEDSAVYLCASSTGPVYEQYFGPGTRLTVT.